This note documents a single T cell receptor beta chain sequence. The target antigen is unknown. No conserved phenylalanine or tryptophan is present at the end of the CDR3, so a read error is the likely explanation. Because the CDR3's place on the DNA is in doubt, the DNA is left out and the CDR3 is given as listed by TCRdb. Sequenced patients had shown CD8+CD57+ cell expansion by flow cytometry. The sample originates from a study of CD8+CD57+ T cells in acquired aplastic anemia. Study summary: Average DNA yield from sorted CD4+ and CD8+ cells was approximately 3 ug. Study conclusions and caveats: Overlapping CD8+ CDR3 repertoires of patients and controls contained approximately 28 shared sequences.

CDR1 SGHTA and CDR2 FQGNSA come from the germline V gene. Including both end residues, the CDR3 is 13 amino acids long. CDR3 and TCR beta VDJ profiling relied on genomic DNA as the template. Each CDR3 protein is one row after TCRdb ran MiXCR on the reads. In the table there are approximately 260,000 distinct CDR3 sequences, approximately 86% of which are singletons. The TCR comes from a human donor with aplastic anemia. The chain joins TRBV7-2 to TRBJ2-3; TRBD1 was called by the table and not checked on the DNA. Sequenced sample: sorted CD4+, CD8+, or CD8+CD57+ T cells (not recorded which) from PBMCs. CDR3 in amino acids: CASSWGQGANYYY.